This TCR beta chain was identified during a study of monozygotic twins with inflammatory bowel disease. Study-wide findings and caveats: No difference in repertoire similarity was seen between concordant and discordant twins, possibly because power was limited.

Making each TCR library took roughly 3,200 ng of total RNA. UMIs with a 6-nucleotide sample barcode were added by template switching. TCRdb reanalyzed the 5' RACE reads and collapses them to one entry per CDR3 protein, without DNA. Found here are over 110,000 distinct CDR3 sequences; the top ten clones hold 2% to 2.5%. There are 13 residues in the CDR3. Germline loops: CDR1 DFQATT, CDR2 SNEGSKA (reference sequence). Comments on this clonotype: The antigen is unknown.

This rearrangement joins TRBV20-1 to TRBJ1-5. The sequence was collected from a human donor with ulcerative colitis or Crohn's disease, or a healthy co-twin of an affected twin (not recorded which). Sequenced material: blood. This CDR3 reads CSARVPAGQPQHF.